This T cell receptor (beta chain) was recorded in a study of early T cells in non-severe SARS-CoV-2 infection. TCRdb reprocessed the 5' RACE reads via MiXCR and lists one record per CDR3 protein. The table records 50,000 to 80,000 distinct CDR3 sequences, 7% to 10% of them present only once. This receptor was taken from an adult who was a healthcare worker with PCR-confirmed SARS-CoV-2 infection or an uninfected control (not recorded which). The material was whole blood, obtained at baseline.

The CDR3 protein is CASSLGGGGSYEQYF. For the CDR3, the DNA is TGTGCCAGCAGCTTAGGCGGTGGGGGATCGTACGAGCAGTACTTC. The chain recombines TRBV13 with TRBJ2-7, with D possibly called TRBD1 or TRBD2 (5 bases each). This CDR3 region has 15 residues. CDR1 and CDR2 (germline): PRHDT, FYEKMQ (reference sequence). Trimming cost V 0 bases and J 4 bases, with 13 bases left between them.